Shown below are 16 T cell receptor beta chains from a single sample sequenced in a study of CD8 T cells in Susac syndrome. Random hexamers served to reverse transcribe roughly 0.45 to 1 ug RNA. TCRdb processed the immunoSEQ multiplex PCR reads anew with MiXCR; each CDR3 protein has one entry. The table shows some 190,000 distinct CDR3 sequences, with about 95% occurring only once. Sequences were obtained from CD4+ T cells from PBMCs. Receptor source: a human donor in good health.

The gene calls are TRBV20-1 and TRBJ2-7; D is possibly TRBD1 or TRBD2 (7 bases each). The CDR3 contains 15 residues. Trimming removed 3 bases at V and 2 bases at J, with 17 bases between. Germline V lookup: CDR1 DFQATT, CDR2 SNEGSKA (reference sequence). The CDR3 nucleotides read TGCAGTGCTAGTCCAGGGGGGGGCGCGACCTACGAGCAGTACTTC. As protein: CSASPGGGATYEQYF.

The chain couples TRBV16 to TRBJ2-7; weak D call: TRBD1 (6 bases). The V gene lost 2 bases and the J gene lost 5 bases, with 13 bases spanning the gap. The CDR3 covers 14 residues. Per germline, CDR1 KGHSY and CDR2 FQNENV. CDR3: CASSQRQDKDEQYF. Here the CDR3 DNA reads TGTGCCAGCAGCCAAAGACAGGATAAGGACGAGCAGTACTTC.

The chain carries TRBV4-3 and TRBJ2-7; a possible D gene is TRBD1 (6 bases). Germline values: CDR1 LGHNA, CDR2 YSLEER. Trimming removed 1 base from V and 1 base from J, with 11 bases in between. This CDR3 is 15 amino acids long. The CDR3 sequence is CASSQGIGQSYEQYF. CDR3 in DNA: TGCGCCAGCAGCCAAGGAATCGGACAGTCCTACGAGCAGTACTTC.

The chain couples TRBV20-1 to TRBJ2-1, with no clear D. Per the germline V gene, CDR1 is DFQATT and CDR2 is SNEGSKA (reference sequence). The V gene lost 7 bases and the J gene lost 4 bases, with 8 bases spanning the gap. The CDR3 is 11 amino acids. CDR3 bases: TGCAGTGTGTACCGTTACAATGAGCAGTTCTTC. Translating gives CSVYRYNEQFF.

The chain has TRBV27 and TRBJ1-2; TRBD1 agrees at 8 bases. CDR3 length equals 14 residues. Germline V gives CDR1 MNHEY, CDR2 SMNVEV (reference sequence). The V segment lost 7 bases and the J segment 4 bases; nucleotides outside the gene matches: 8. The CDR3 reads CASNSNRGAYGYTF. CDR3 sequence (DNA): TGTGCCAGCAATTCGAACAGGGGGGCCTATGGCTACACCTTC.

The chain uses TRBV15 and TRBJ2-5, with TRBD2 identical over 7 bases. The CDR3 has 14 residues. Losses at the gene ends were 9 bases for V and 2 bases for J; bases not matched to a gene: 9. CDR1 and CDR2 from the germline V gene are LNHNV and YYDKDF (reference sequence). CDR3 loop: CATGEGSPQETQYF. For the CDR3, the DNA is TGTGCCACGGGGGAGGGCAGTCCACAAGAGACCCAGTACTTC.

The J gene is TRBJ2-5, the V gene TRBV7-2; TRBD2 agrees at 8 bases. V lost 10 bases and J lost 5; bases outside the gene matches: 12. The CDR3 contains 14 residues. The germline CDR1 and CDR2 sequences are SGHTA and FQGNSA. The CDR3 here is CATGAGGGRETQYF. The CDR3 coding sequence is TGTGCCACTGGAGCCGGGGGGGGTCGGGAGACCCAGTACTTC.

This chain links TRBV9 with TRBJ1-2; 7 nucleotides agree with TRBD1. Trimming removed 4 bases from V and 5 bases from J; junction bases left unmatched: 14. CDR3 length: 16 amino acids. CDR1 is SGDLS, CDR2 YYNGEE, per germline. CDR3 bases: TGTGCCAGCAGCCTCACCACCGGGACAGAATCTTATGGCTACACCTTC. Its protein is CASSLTTGTESYGYTF.

This chain's CDR3 is CASSLERTAYGYTF. In DNA form, the CDR3 reads TGCGCCAGCAGCTTGGAGCGGACGGCCTATGGCTACACCTTC. This chain uses TRBV5-1 with TRBJ1-2, with no clear D. Germline CDR1 reads SGHRS; CDR2 reads YFSETQ. The CDR3 is 14 amino acids. The ends were cut back, 0 bases at V and 4 bases at J, with 10 bases in the middle.

V gene TRBV15 combines with J gene TRBJ2-4, with 11 bases aligning to TRBD2. This CDR3 spans 19 amino acids. Germline CDR1 is LNHNV and CDR2 is YYDKDF (reference sequence). Unmatched junction bases numbered 10, after V lost 0 bases and J lost 3 bases. The CDR3, as DNA: TGTGCCACCAGCAGAGATCTAGCGGGAGGAAGAGGAGACAAAAACATTCAGTACTTC. As protein: CATSRDLAGGRGDKNIQYF.

This clonotype was observed a handful of times. The genes are TRBV5-6 and TRBJ2-3, with 9 positions matching TRBD2. Germline CDR1 and CDR2: SGHDT and YYEEEE. V dropped 4 bases and J dropped 1; count of bases not matched to a gene: 4. CDR3 size: 15 residues. The CDR3 protein is CASSLRTSGTDTQYF. CDR3 coding DNA: TGTGCCAGCAGCCTGCGGACTAGCGGCACAGATACGCAGTATTTT. Supplemented by reference TRBV5-6 and TRBJ2-3, the full variable domain reads DAGVTQSPTHLIKTRGQQVTLRCSPKSGHDTVSWYQQALGQGPQFIFQYYEEEERQRGNFPDRFSGHQFPNYSSELNVNALLLGDSALYLCASSLRTSGTDTQYFGPGTRLTVL.

The chain is built from TRBV12-3 or TRBV12-4 and TRBJ2-3; 9 bases are a match to TRBD2. After removal of 3 bases from V and 7 bases from J, the junction contained 2 bases not matched to a gene. This CDR3 has 13 residues. CDR3 bases: TGTGCCAGCAGTTTTAGCGGGAGCAATACGCAGTATTTT. This gives the protein CASSFSGSNTQYF.

This clonotype was counted a single time. The chain has TRBV20-1 and TRBJ2-7; maybe TRBD1 (6 bases). The V gene lost 6 bases and the J gene lost 5 bases, with 20 bases spanning the gap. Germline V gives CDR1 DFQATT, CDR2 SNEGSKA (reference sequence). There are 14 residues in the CDR3. CDR3 DNA sequence: TGCAGTGCCCGAGGGGGTGGGAAAAGCCACGAGCAGTACTTC. Translation gives CSARGGGKSHEQYF.

V and J are TRBV5-4 and TRBJ1-2, with TRBD1 matching over 8 bases. CDR1 and CDR2 (germline): SGHNT, YYREEE (reference sequence). The CDR3 spans 14 residues. V trimming: 4 bases; J trimming: 7 bases; junction bases outside the gene matches: 9. The CDR3: CASSPYRGVGGYTF. The CDR3, as DNA: TGTGCCAGCAGCCCCTACAGGGGGGTCGGTGGCTACACCTTC.

This clonotype was counted between two and nine times. The genes are TRBV29-1 and TRBJ2-1; 9 bases are shared with TRBD2. Germline lookup yields CDR1 SQVTM and CDR2 ANQGSEA. The CDR3 has 12 residues. The trim removed 6 bases at V and 6 bases at J, leaving 3 bases unmatched. For the CDR3, the DNA is TGCAGCGTAGATAGCGGGAGCAATGAGCAGTTCTTC. Encoded protein: CSVDSGSNEQFF.

The rearrangement uses TRBV29-1 and TRBJ2-3, with TRBD2 matching over 9 bases. J was trimmed by 1 base and V by 4 bases; bases with no gene match: 3. Germline lookup yields CDR1 SQVTM and CDR2 ANQGSEA. The CDR3 contains 14 residues. CDR3: CSVALAGGTDTQYF. The CDR3 DNA is TGCAGCGTTGCCTTAGCGGGAGGCACAGATACGCAGTATTTT.